The rows below give T cell receptor beta chains drawn from one sample of a study of PD-1 blockade in mismatch repair-deficient tumors. This table comes from immunoSEQ multiplex PCR, and its TCRdb copy is limited to in-frame clones, with some not included. The sample contains roughly 15,000 clones, 80% to 90% of which appear only once. The material was PBMCs, obtained about 15 weeks after starting pembrolizumab. These receptors all stem from an adult with mismatch repair-deficient cancer. Both conserved end residues are part of each CDR3. The order of the fields is V gene, D gene, J gene, clone size, CDR3 length, CDR3 protein, CDR3 DNA. The D gene is left open where the match is weak. Not all rows give a size; the values are once, few, many and, for expanded clones, a class.

v_gene: TRBV4-1
d_gene: .
j_gene: TRBJ2-1
abundance: .
len: 18
CDR3aa: CASSQGWGELGGYNEQFF
CDR3nt: TGCGCCAGCAGCCAGGGCTGGGGGGAGCTAGGTGGATACAATGAGCAGTTCTTC

v_gene: TRBV7-2
d_gene: .
j_gene: TRBJ2-7
abundance: .
len: 13
CDR3aa: CASSPVRVYEQYF
CDR3nt: TGTGCCAGCAGTCCGGTGCGGGTATACGAGCAGTACTTC

v_gene: TRBV9
d_gene: TRBD1
j_gene: TRBJ1-2
abundance: .
len: 16
CDR3aa: CASSVGSGGGAYGYTF
CDR3nt: TGTGCCAGCAGCGTGGGCAGTGGAGGGGGCGCTTATGGCTACACCTTC

v_gene: TRBV5-1
d_gene: TRBD2
j_gene: TRBJ2-1
abundance: .
len: 16
CDR3aa: CASILGGGDQENEQFF
CDR3nt: TGCGCCAGCATCCTTGGGGGAGGGGACCAGGAAAATGAGCAGTTCTTC

v_gene: TRBV9
d_gene: TRBD1
j_gene: TRBJ1-1
abundance: .
len: 15
CDR3aa: CASSGTGGRDTEAFF
CDR3nt: TGTGCCAGCAGCGGCACAGGGGGTCGGGACACTGAAGCTTTCTTT

v_gene: TRBV28
d_gene: .
j_gene: TRBJ1-1
abundance: .
len: 11
CDR3aa: CAGRGNTEAFF
CDR3nt: TGTGCCGGTAGGGGGAACACTGAAGCTTTCTTT

v_gene: TRBV27
d_gene: TRBD2
j_gene: TRBJ2-5
abundance: .
len: 16
CDR3aa: CASSLYLAGGPETQYF
CDR3nt: TGTGCCAGCAGTTTATATCTAGCGGGAGGGCCGGAGACCCAGTACTTC

v_gene: TRBV7-2
d_gene: .
j_gene: TRBJ2-5
abundance: .
len: 16
CDR3aa: CASRRRRDTSQETQYF
CDR3nt: TGTGCCAGCAGGAGGCGCCGGGACACCAGCCAAGAGACCCAGTACTTC

v_gene: TRBV9
d_gene: .
j_gene: TRBJ2-1
abundance: .
len: 16
CDR3aa: CASSVDSSARNNEQFF
CDR3nt: TGTGCCAGCAGCGTAGATAGTAGCGCACGAAACAATGAGCAGTTCTTC

v_gene: TRBV25-1
d_gene: TRBD1
j_gene: TRBJ2-7
abundance: .
len: 16
CDR3aa: CASSSPPGQGWYEQYF
CDR3nt: TGTGCCAGCAGTAGTCCTCCGGGACAGGGGTGGTACGAGCAGTACTTC

v_gene: TRBV6-5
d_gene: TRBD2
j_gene: TRBJ2-5
abundance: .
len: 15
CDR3aa: CASSYSAGEEETQYF
CDR3nt: TGTGCCAGCAGTTACTCGGCGGGAGAAGAAGAGACCCAGTACTTC

v_gene: TRBV5-4
d_gene: .
j_gene: TRBJ1-2
abundance: .
len: 13
CDR3aa: CASSLARSYGYTF
CDR3nt: TGTGCCAGCAGCTTGGCCCGTAGCTATGGCTACACCTTC

v_gene: TRBV29-1
d_gene: TRBD1
j_gene: TRBJ2-7
abundance: few
len: 15
CDR3aa: CSVVPPTGTGAEQYF
CDR3nt: TGCAGCGTTGTACCGCCCACCGGGACAGGTGCCGAGCAGTACTTC

v_gene: TRBV18
d_gene: TRBD2
j_gene: TRBJ2-1
abundance: .
len: 16
CDR3aa: CASSPGLAPSGDEQFF
CDR3nt: TGTGCCAGCTCACCGGGACTAGCGCCGTCGGGGGATGAGCAGTTCTTC

v_gene: TRBV28
d_gene: TRBD2
j_gene: TRBJ2-2
abundance: .
len: 19
CDR3aa: CASTFQPRGTSGYTGELFF
CDR3nt: TGTGCCAGCACCTTTCAGCCTCGGGGGACTAGCGGTTACACCGGGGAGCTGTTTTTT

v_gene: TRBV7-8
d_gene: TRBD2
j_gene: TRBJ2-7
abundance: .
len: 15
CDR3aa: CASSLAAAGPHEQYF
CDR3nt: TGTGCCAGCAGCTTAGCAGCAGCGGGACCCCACGAGCAGTACTTC